This TCR beta chain was sequenced during a study of human T cells and chemical hapten exposure. Study background: Patients received weekly diphenylcyclopropenone doses to the scalp throughout the roughly 22-week study. General study points: DPC sensitization produced no change in TCRs with frequency above 1 in 1000. There was a positive correlation between PT1 expanded TCR counts and patch test score.

As regards this clonotype: The target antigen is unknown.

Germline CDR1 is DFQATT and CDR2 is SNEGSKA (reference sequence). The CDR3 sequence is 13 residues long. V was trimmed by 6 bases and J by 6 bases, leaving 15 bases between them. Noted time point: patch test 3, about 24 weeks after DPC sensitization. Treatment: therapeutic diphenylcyclopropenone sensitization with weekly scalp DPC. Original analysis: Samples had a median of around 96,000 TCRs, ranging 23,224 to 690,600. TCRdb used MiXCR to reprocess the RACE reads, holding one entry per CDR3 protein. The V and J calls here are based on TCRdb, not the publication. The table records 150,000 to 200,000 distinct CDR3 sequences, about a quarter of them present only once.

The receptor was isolated from a woman in her late teens or twenties with alopecia areata. Some clones in this sample may be carry-over from other donors' samples. The sequencing here drew on whole blood, taken in connection with sensitization to the hapten diphenylcyclopropenone (DPC). V is TRBV20-1 and J is TRBJ1-5; D remains unclear. CDR3 in amino acids: CSAEVGRGQPQHF. In nucleotides, the CDR3 is TGCAGTGCGGAGGTTGGGCGGGGTCAGCCCCAGCATTTT.